This T cell receptor (beta chain) was recorded in a study of spatial heterogeneity in lung cancer. Study-wide background: Two to three years after resection was the median timing of the follow-up PBMC samples, which were sequenced when available.

Individually, TCR cDNA molecules were each labelled with a unique molecular identifier. TCRdb re-analysed the 5' RACE reads in MiXCR, keeping a single row per CDR3 protein. Among tens of thousands of distinct CDR3 sequences, 10% to 15% were seen once, and the ten largest hold more than 25%. As for time point: blood at routine non-recurrence follow-up after resection. After removal of 5 bases from V and 4 bases from J, the junction contained 6 bases not matched to a gene. This CDR3 has 14 amino acids. CDR1 is DFQATT and CDR2 is SNEGSKA in the germline V gene (reference sequence). This clonotype was sampled from a male donor with early-stage non-small cell lung cancer. The V and J genes are TRBV20-1 and TRBJ2-3; 10 nucleotides align to TRBD2. Material: PBMCs, obtained at follow-up. The CDR3 region is CSAPTSGTPDTQYF. The CDR3 region has the DNA TGCAGTGCTCCTACTAGCGGGACCCCAGATACGCAGTATTTT.